The 3 T cell receptor beta chains presented below share a single source sample, sequenced in a study of kidney transplant recipient with SARS-CoV-2 infection. Via MiXCR, TCRdb re-called the reads, giving one row per CDR3 protein. This sample carries 250,000 or so distinct CDR3 sequences, around 28% of them seen once, and the ten largest clones take under 9.5%. Sequenced here: a blood sample, sampled at baseline and around day 120 from a kidney transplant recipient. The receptors were sampled from a young adult male patient who had COVID-19 and was a kidney transplant recipient. A subset of T cells may come from the graft donor.

Ten or more counts support this clonotype. The J gene is TRBJ1-1, the V gene TRBV5-5; D remains unclear. The CDR3 length is 14 residues. CDR1 is SGHKS, CDR2 YYEKEE, per germline (reference sequence). The V end was cut by 4 bases, the J end by 1 base, with 11 bases between. In DNA form, the CDR3 reads TGTGCCAGCAGCCTCGGACTTACGAACACTGAAGCTTTCTTT. It yields the protein CASSLGLTNTEAFF.

At least ten counts were recorded for this clonotype. An end of the junction differs from the germline gene, which may be a read error. This chain connects TRBV7-9 to TRBJ2-1; the match to TRBD2 covers 7 bases. Germline V CDR1 and CDR2: SEHNR, FQNEAQ (reference sequence). The CDR3 has 15 residues. In nucleotides, the CDR3 is TGTGCTAGCAGCTTAGGACTAGATTCCTACAATGAGCAGTTCTTC. This codes for CASSLGLDSYNEQFF.

There are many counts of this clonotype. V is TRBV11-3 and J is TRBJ1-2; D unclear. CDR3 length: 17 residues. V was cut by 5 bases and J by 4 bases, with 23 bases left in between. The germline V gene encodes CDR1 SGHNT and CDR2 YENEEA. CDR3 nucleotides: TGTGCCAGCAGCCCGACAACCGATCTCGGAAAGACCTATGGCTACACCTTC. Protein product: CASSPTTDLGKTYGYTF.